Following are 15 T cell receptor beta chains from one sample sequenced in a study of blood T cells in healthy people across ages. Sample-barcoded 5' priming and a J-beta primer mix drove a second PCR of about 7 to 12 cycles. TCRdb re-analysed the 5' RACE reads in MiXCR, keeping a single row per CDR3 protein. The table shows 780,000 or so distinct CDR3 sequences, with 50% to 65% occurring only once. The sequenced sample was blood. These TCRs come from a man at least 80 years old in good health.

This clonotype has only one observation. V usage is TRBV7-9 and J usage is TRBJ2-5; 7 bases are shared with TRBD1. V shed 3 bases, J shed 2 bases, and the junction held 6 bases outside the gene matches. The CDR3 runs 15 residues. Germline V gene sequence: CDR1 SEHNR, CDR2 FQNEAQ (reference sequence). DNA for the CDR3: TGTGCCAGCAGCTTGGGCCGGACAGGACAAGAGACCCAGTACTTC. This translates into CASSLGRTGQETQYF.

V gene TRBV20-1 combines with J gene TRBJ2-7; 15 nucleotides line up with TRBD2. With V trimmed by 5 bases and J by 10 bases, 9 bases remained unmatched. The germline V gene encodes CDR1 DFQATT and CDR2 SNEGSKA (reference sequence). This CDR3 has 14 amino acids. CDR3 amino acids: CSAPRTSGGEAQYF. For the CDR3, the DNA is TGCAGTGCTCCGAGGACTAGCGGGGGGGAGGCCCAGTACTTC.

This clonotype was found a few times. The genes are TRBV6-1 and TRBJ2-2, with TRBD2 as a possible D gene (5 bases). The germline V and J ends were trimmed by 3 bases and 7 bases, with 12 bases remaining between them. The CDR3 length is 14 residues. Germline assignment: CDR1 MNHNS and CDR2 SASEGT. The CDR3 protein is CASSEGTRIGELFF. CDR3 coding DNA: TGTGCCAGCAGTGAGGGAACTAGAATCGGGGAGCTGTTTTTT.

The chain couples TRBV27 to TRBJ2-5; 8 positions match TRBD2. The CDR3 is 16 amino acids. Germline CDR1 is MNHEY and CDR2 is SMNVEV (reference sequence). V lost 6 bases to trimming and J lost 7 bases; unmatched junction nucleotides: 16. CDR3 nucleotide sequence: TGTGCCAGCAGCCAAACCGGCGGGAGGACCACCGGGACCCAGTACTTC. Protein product: CASSQTGGRTTGTQYF.

V and J are TRBV20-1 and TRBJ2-5; a weak D match, TRBD2 (5 bases). Germline CDR1 and CDR2: DFQATT and SNEGSKA (reference sequence). Between the trimmed V and J ends, which lost 0 bases and 2 bases, there was a span of 10 bases. The CDR3 is made up of 14 amino acids. DNA for the CDR3: TGCAGTGCTAGAGACGGTACTAGTCAAGAGACCCAGTACTTC. Translating gives CSARDGTSQETQYF.

The chain carries TRBV10-3 and TRBJ2-7, with D perhaps TRBD1 or TRBD2 (5 bases each). The V gene's germline CDR1 is ENHRY and CDR2 SYGVKD. V was shortened by 7 bases and J by 0 bases, with 10 bases between the two germline ends. This CDR3 region has 13 residues. CDR3 residues: CAITRDGSYEQYF. In DNA, the CDR3 is TGTGCCATCACCCGGGACGGCTCCTACGAGCAGTACTTC.

The DNA for the CDR3 is TGTGCCAGCAGCCAAGGGAGAGTGGGTGAGCAGTTCTTC. Translation: CASSQGRVGEQFF. The rearrangement uses TRBV3-1 and TRBJ2-1; no clear D gene. Germline V gives CDR1 LGHDT, CDR2 YNNKEL (reference sequence). This CDR3 region has 13 residues. V lost 1 base and J lost 9, with 10 bases in between.

This clonotype has more than one count but fewer than ten. V gene TRBV7-9 combines with J gene TRBJ2-1; possible D gene TRBD1, 6 bases. V lost 2 bases and J lost 6, with 8 bases in between. The CDR3 loop spans 13 amino acids. Per germline, CDR1 SEHNR and CDR2 FQNEAQ (reference sequence). Here the CDR3 reads CASSLQGFNEQFF. CDR3 nucleotides: TGTGCCAGCAGCTTACAGGGGTTCAATGAGCAGTTCTTC.

The chain couples TRBV24-1 to TRBJ2-5; TRBD1 matches 7 bases. Germline V gives CDR1 KGHDR, CDR2 SFDVKD. J gave up 4 bases and V 2 bases, and 6 bases lay outside the gene matches. There are 15 residues in the CDR3. The CDR3 reads CATSDSAGGGETQYF. The CDR3 DNA is TGTGCCACCAGTGATTCGGCAGGGGGTGGAGAGACCCAGTACTTC.

J is TRBJ1-4 and V is TRBV27; possibly TRBD1 for D (5 bases). The length of the CDR3 is 17 residues. The germline gives CDR1 MNHEY, CDR2 SMNVEV (reference sequence). V lost 3 bases to trimming and J lost 4 bases, with 18 bases between them. The CDR3 loop is CASSFWPGPGGNEKLFF. CDR3 sequence (DNA): TGTGCCAGCAGTTTCTGGCCAGGCCCGGGGGGTAATGAAAAACTGTTTTTT. Supplemented by reference TRBV27 and TRBJ1-4, the full variable domain reads EAQVTQNPRYLITVTGKKLTVTCSQNMNHEYMSWYRQDPGLGLRQIYYSMNVEVTDKGDVPEGYKVSRKEKRNFPLILESPSPNQTSLYFCASSFWPGPGGNEKLFFGSGTQLSVL.

The chain is built from TRBV5-4 and TRBJ2-1; D might be TRBD1 (6 bases). Trimming left V 4 bases short and J 0 bases short, with 14 bases between. Germline-derived CDR1 and CDR2 are SGHNT and YYREEE (reference sequence). The CDR3 sequence is 16 residues long. This CDR3 is CASSQGWASSYNEQFF. CDR3 in DNA: TGTGCCAGCAGCCAGGGGTGGGCGAGCTCCTACAATGAGCAGTTCTTC.

The chain is built from TRBV12-3 or TRBV12-4 and TRBJ2-5; D is perhaps TRBD1 (6 bases). There are 12 residues in the CDR3. Trimming cost V 7 bases and J 2 bases, with 8 bases left between them. Written as DNA, the CDR3 is TGTGCCAGCACCCAGGGGCAAGAGACCCAGTACTTC. It codes for CASTQGQETQYF.

This clonotype was seen once. J is TRBJ2-5 and V is TRBV5-1; D perhaps matches TRBD1 (6 bases). Matching the DNA end better, TRBJ2-7 makes the J call doubtful. Per the germline V gene, CDR1 is SGHRS and CDR2 is YFSETQ. This CDR3 has 15 residues. CDR3 bases: TGCGCCAGCAGCCCAGGGGAACGCCGTTCCCACGAGCAGTACTTC. Translated: CASSPGERRSHEQYF.

This clonotype is a singleton in its sample. This could be a read error, since a much larger clone is one nucleotide away. The chain couples TRBV20-1 to TRBJ1-2, with D unresolved. CDR1 DFQATT and CDR2 SNEGSKA come from the germline V gene (reference sequence). This CDR3 is built from 14 residues. Trimming pared 1 base from V and 7 bases from J, leaving 16 bases between. In DNA, the CDR3 is TGCAGTGCTAGAGTAGTTCGAGGGAGTTCTGGCTACACCTTC. Amino acids: CSARVVRGSSGYTF.

This clonotype turned up a few times. This rearrangement joins TRBV5-1 to TRBJ2-6, with no clear D. Germline lookup yields CDR1 SGHRS and CDR2 YFSETQ. The CDR3 runs 16 residues. V was pared by 3 bases and J by 1 base, with 11 bases between. The CDR3 reads CASSSFVGSGANVLTF. In nucleotides, the CDR3 is TGCGCCAGCAGCTCTTTCGTGGGATCTGGGGCCAACGTCCTGACTTTC.